This T cell receptor beta chain was sequenced for a study of T-cell memory formation after mild COVID-19. Looking at the study overall: Across donors, TCR clusters were largely donor specific.

Findings of the study overall: Pre-infection memory contained some responding clones, which suggested that cross-reactive memory had joined.

This clonotype was picked up many times. What it binds is unknown. The germline V gene encodes CDR1 SGHRS and CDR2 YFSETQ. This CDR3 is 14 amino acids long. V lost 0 bases and J lost 3, with 10 bases in between. TCRdb redid the calling of the 5' RACE reads with MiXCR, one entry per CDR3 protein. The sample has about 130,000 distinct CDR3 sequences; roughly 6.2% are singletons. The V gene is TRBV5-1, the J gene TRBJ2-7; D is possibly TRBD1 (6 bases). This clonotype was obtained from an adult woman who had mild COVID-19 (a few samples of this study predate the infection). Cell type and time point are not known. Sequencing input: PBMCs or a T cell subset sorted from them (not recorded which). CDR3 sequence reads: CASSLAGDGYEQYF. The CDR3 DNA sequence: TGCGCCAGCAGCTTGGCAGGGGACGGCTACGAGCAGTACTTC.